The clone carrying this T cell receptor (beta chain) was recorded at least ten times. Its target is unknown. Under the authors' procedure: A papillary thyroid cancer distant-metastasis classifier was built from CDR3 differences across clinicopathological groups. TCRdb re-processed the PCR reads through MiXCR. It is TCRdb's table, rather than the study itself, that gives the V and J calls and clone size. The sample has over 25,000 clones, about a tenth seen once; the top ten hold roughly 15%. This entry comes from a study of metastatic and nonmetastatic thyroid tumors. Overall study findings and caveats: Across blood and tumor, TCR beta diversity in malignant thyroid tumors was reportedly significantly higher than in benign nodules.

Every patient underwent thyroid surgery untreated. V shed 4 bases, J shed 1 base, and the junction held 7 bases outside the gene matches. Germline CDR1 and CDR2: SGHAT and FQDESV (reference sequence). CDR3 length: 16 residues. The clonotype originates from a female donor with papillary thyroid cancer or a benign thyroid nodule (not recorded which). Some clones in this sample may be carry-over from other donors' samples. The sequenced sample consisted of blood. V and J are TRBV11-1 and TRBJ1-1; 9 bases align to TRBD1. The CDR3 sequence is CASSSGTGSSNTEAFF. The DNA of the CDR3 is TGTGCCAGCAGCTCCGGGACAGGGTCCTCGAACACTGAAGCTTTCTTT.